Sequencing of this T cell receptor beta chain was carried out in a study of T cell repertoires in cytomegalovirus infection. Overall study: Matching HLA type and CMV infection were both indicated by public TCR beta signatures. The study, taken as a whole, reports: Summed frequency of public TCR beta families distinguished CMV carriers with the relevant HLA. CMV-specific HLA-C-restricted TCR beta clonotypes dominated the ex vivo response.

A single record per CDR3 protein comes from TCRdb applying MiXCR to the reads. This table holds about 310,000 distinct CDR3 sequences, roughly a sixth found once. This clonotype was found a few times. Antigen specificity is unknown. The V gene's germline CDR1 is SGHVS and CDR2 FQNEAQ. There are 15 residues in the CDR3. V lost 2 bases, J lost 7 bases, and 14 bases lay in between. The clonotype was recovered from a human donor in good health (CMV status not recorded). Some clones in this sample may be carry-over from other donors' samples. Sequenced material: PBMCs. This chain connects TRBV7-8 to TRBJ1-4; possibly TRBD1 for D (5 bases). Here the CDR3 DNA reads TGTGCCAGCAGCTTATGGTCCAGGGAGGGTGAAAAACTGTTTTTT. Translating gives CASSLWSREGEKLFF.